A single sample is the source of the 11 T cell receptor beta chains below, sequenced in a study of T cell repertoires in cytomegalovirus infection. TCRdb passed the reads through MiXCR, listing each CDR3 protein once. The table has approximately 750,000 distinct CDR3 sequences, 35% to 45% seen once. The sequencing sample was made of PBMCs. The source of these receptors is a human donor in good health (CMV status not recorded). Some clones in this sample may be carry-over from other donors' samples.

The chain employs TRBV28 and TRBJ1-1; 9 bases line up with TRBD1. Per germline, CDR1 MDHEN and CDR2 SYDVKM. The CDR3 is made up of 17 amino acids. Trimming cost V 1 base and J 4 bases; bases outside gene matches: 10. The CDR3 protein is CASSLFGQGREGTEAFF. The CDR3 DNA reads TGTGCCAGCAGTTTATTCGGACAGGGGAGGGAGGGCACTGAAGCTTTCTTT.

This chain links TRBV12-3 or TRBV12-4 with TRBJ1-1; TRBD1 matches 8 bases. The CDR3 spans 19 residues. Germline trimming cut 6 bases from V and 0 bases from J; bases unmatched to any gene: 18. In DNA form, the CDR3 reads TGTGCCAGCAGCCCCAGGACAGGGTTTCGCTTTTACATGAACACTGAAGCTTTCTTT. Its protein is CASSPRTGFRFYMNTEAFF.

A note on this clonotype: Possible read error: a much larger clone is one base away. J is TRBJ1-6 and V is TRBV7-8, with D possibly matching TRBD1 (5 bases). CDR1 is SGHVS, CDR2 FQNEAQ, per germline. This CDR3 comprises 15 residues. Here the CDR3 reads CASSLAPGYNSPLPF. CDR3 sequence (DNA): TGTGCCAGCAGCTTAGCCCCAGGGTACAATTCACCCCTCCCCTTT.

The J gene is TRBJ2-7, the V gene TRBV20-1; TRBD2 matches at 7 bases. After removal of 5 bases from V and 1 base from J, the junction contained 8 bases not matched to a gene. Germline CDR1 DFQATT, CDR2 SNEGSKA (reference sequence). The CDR3 sequence is 14 residues long. The CDR3 DNA follows: TGCAGTGCTTTAAAGCGGGATATTTCCTACGAGCAGTACTTC. It translates to CSALKRDISYEQYF.

About this clonotype: Mismatch with germline at one junction end may stem from a read error. The rearrangement links TRBV7-6 to TRBJ2-7; tentatively, D is TRBD2 (6 bases). Germline V lookup: CDR1 SGHVS, CDR2 FNYEAQ. The CDR3 sequence is 15 residues long. In DNA form, the CDR3 reads TGTGCCAGCAGCTTAGGGGGGACTTCGGGGTACGGGCAGTACTTC. Protein: CASSLGGTSGYGQYF.

In its sample, this clonotype was seen a few times. The rearrangement uses TRBV20-1 and TRBJ2-7, with D possibly being TRBD1 (6 bases). This CDR3 region has 13 residues. V was shortened by 5 bases and J by 6 bases, with 17 bases between the two germline ends. Germline V gives CDR1 DFQATT, CDR2 SNEGSKA (reference sequence). The CDR3 region has the DNA TGCAGTGCTCAGGGGAGTGGTGTCCGCGAGCAGTACTTC. It translates to CSAQGSGVREQYF.

The chain is built from TRBV5-6 and TRBJ1-4; no clear D gene. Trimming pared 6 bases from V and 0 bases from J, leaving 6 bases between. The CDR3 totals 13 residues. CDR1 is SGHDT and CDR2 is YYEEEE in the germline V gene. CDR3 DNA sequence: TGTGCCAGCACGACGGCAACTAATGAAAAACTGTTTTTT. Protein sequence: CASTTATNEKLFF.

This sequence joins TRBV6-6 and TRBJ2-6; D might be TRBD1 (5 bases). V was clipped by 5 bases and J by 4 bases, with 12 bases between them. The CDR3 has 15 amino acids. CDR1 is MNHNY and CDR2 is SVGAGI in the germline V gene (reference sequence). The CDR3 DNA is TGTGCCAGCAGTGGGGCCCTGCACGGGGCCAACGTCCTGACTTTC. Residues: CASSGALHGANVLTF.

This clonotype showed up just once. CDR3 sequence: CASSRYEAFF. The CDR3 DNA reads TGTGCCAGCAGTCGTTATGAAGCTTTCTTT. The chain couples TRBV28 to TRBJ1-1; D gene unclear. From germline, CDR1 is MDHEN and CDR2 SYDVKM. This CDR3 comprises 10 residues. V was pared by 5 bases and J by 7 bases, with 5 bases between.

V is TRBV24-1 and J is TRBJ2-5, with D perhaps matching TRBD1 (6 bases). The CDR3 consists of 16 residues. V dropped 1 base and J dropped 5 bases, with 16 bases sitting between them. CDR1 KGHDR and CDR2 SFDVKD come from the germline V gene. Here the CDR3 DNA reads TGTGCCACCAGTGATTTTGGCAGGGGTCTGGAGGAGACCCAGTACTTC. Translation gives CATSDFGRGLEETQYF.

The rearrangement joins TRBV2 to TRBJ2-7; D ambiguous. V lost 2 bases and J 2 bases, leaving 7 bases between the germline ends. This CDR3 has 13 amino acids. Per the germline V gene, CDR1 is SNHLY and CDR2 is FYNNEI. CDR3 region: CASSERPTYEQYF. The CDR3 nucleotides are TGTGCCAGCAGTGAACGGCCGACCTACGAGCAGTACTTC.